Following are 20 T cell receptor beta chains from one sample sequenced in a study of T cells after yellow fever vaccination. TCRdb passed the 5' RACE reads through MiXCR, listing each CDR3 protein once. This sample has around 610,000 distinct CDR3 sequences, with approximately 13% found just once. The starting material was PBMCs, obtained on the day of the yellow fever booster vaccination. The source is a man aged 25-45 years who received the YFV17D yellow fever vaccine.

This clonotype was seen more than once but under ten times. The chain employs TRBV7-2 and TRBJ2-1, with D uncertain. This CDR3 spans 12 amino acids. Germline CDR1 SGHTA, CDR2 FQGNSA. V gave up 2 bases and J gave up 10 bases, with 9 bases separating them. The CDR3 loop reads CASSLNSQEQFF. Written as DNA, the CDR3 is TGTGCCAGCAGCTTAAATTCGCAAGAGCAGTTCTTC.

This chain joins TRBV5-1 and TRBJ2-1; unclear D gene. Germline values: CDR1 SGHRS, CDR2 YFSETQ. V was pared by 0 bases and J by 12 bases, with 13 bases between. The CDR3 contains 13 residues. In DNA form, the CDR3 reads TGCGCCAGCAGCTTGGAGGCTCTTTGGGTGCAGTTCTTC. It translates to CASSLEALWVQFF.

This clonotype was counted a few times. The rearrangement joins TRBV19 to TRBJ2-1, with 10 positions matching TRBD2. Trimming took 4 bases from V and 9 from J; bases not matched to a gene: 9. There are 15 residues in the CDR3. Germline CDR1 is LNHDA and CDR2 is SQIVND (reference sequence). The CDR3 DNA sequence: TGTGCCAGTAGTAGTAGCGGGAGGCGGGGGGGTGAGCAGTTCTTC. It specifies CASSSSGRRGGEQFF.

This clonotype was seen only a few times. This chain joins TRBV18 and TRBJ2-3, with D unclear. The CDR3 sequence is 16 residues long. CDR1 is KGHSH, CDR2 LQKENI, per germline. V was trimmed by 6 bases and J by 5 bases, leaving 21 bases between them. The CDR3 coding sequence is TGTGCCAGCTCTCAATCGGAAGGGCCTAGTAGAGATACGCAGTATTTT. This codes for CASSQSEGPSRDTQYF.

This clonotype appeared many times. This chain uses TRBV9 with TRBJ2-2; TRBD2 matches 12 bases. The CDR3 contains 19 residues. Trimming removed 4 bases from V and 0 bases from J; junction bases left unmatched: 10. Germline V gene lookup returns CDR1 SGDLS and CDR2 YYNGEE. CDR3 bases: TGTGCCAGCAGCAAGAGATCGACTAGCGGGAGAACGAACACCGGGGAGCTGTTTTTT. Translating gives CASSKRSTSGRTNTGELFF.

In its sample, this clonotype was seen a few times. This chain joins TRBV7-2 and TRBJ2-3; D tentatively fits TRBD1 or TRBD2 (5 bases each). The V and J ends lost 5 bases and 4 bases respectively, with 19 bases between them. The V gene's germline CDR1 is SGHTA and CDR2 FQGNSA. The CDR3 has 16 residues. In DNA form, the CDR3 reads TGTGCCAGCAGCCTATTCGGGACCTTTACCTCAGATACGCAGTATTTT. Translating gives CASSLFGTFTSDTQYF.

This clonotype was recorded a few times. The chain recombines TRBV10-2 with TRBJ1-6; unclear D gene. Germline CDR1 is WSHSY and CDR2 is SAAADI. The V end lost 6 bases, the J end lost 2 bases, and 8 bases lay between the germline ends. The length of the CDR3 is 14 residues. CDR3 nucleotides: TGCGCCAGCAGCGACTGGACCTATAATTCACCCCTCCACTTT. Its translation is CASSDWTYNSPLHF.

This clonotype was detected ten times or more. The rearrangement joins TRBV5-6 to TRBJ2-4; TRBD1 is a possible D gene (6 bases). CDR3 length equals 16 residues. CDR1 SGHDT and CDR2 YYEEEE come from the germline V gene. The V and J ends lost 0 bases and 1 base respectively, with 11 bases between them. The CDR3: CASSLGGGSAKNIQYF. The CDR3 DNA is TGTGCCAGCAGCTTGGGAGGGGGTTCTGCCAAAAACATTCAGTACTTC. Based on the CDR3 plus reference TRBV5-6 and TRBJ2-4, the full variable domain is DAGVTQSPTHLIKTRGQQVTLRCSPKSGHDTVSWYQQALGQGPQFIFQYYEEEERQRGNFPDRFSGHQFPNYSSELNVNALLLGDSALYLCASSLGGGSAKNIQYFGAGTRLSVL.

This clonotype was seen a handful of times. The CDR3 sequence: CSVAGGGIRIETQYF. The CDR3 DNA sequence: TGCAGCGTGGCGGGCGGCGGGATCCGTATTGAGACCCAGTACTTC. The rearrangement links TRBV29-1 to TRBJ2-5; D is perhaps TRBD2 (6 bases). Looked up from germline, CDR1 is SQVTM and CDR2 is ANQGSEA. Trimming pared 6 bases from V and 5 bases from J, leaving 22 bases between. This CDR3 spans 15 amino acids.

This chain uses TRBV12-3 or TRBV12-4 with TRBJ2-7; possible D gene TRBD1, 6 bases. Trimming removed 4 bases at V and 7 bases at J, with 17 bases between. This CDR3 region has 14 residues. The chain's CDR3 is CASSSNHRVGEQYF. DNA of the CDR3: TGTGCCAGCAGTTCCAACCACAGGGTTGGGGAGCAGTACTTC.

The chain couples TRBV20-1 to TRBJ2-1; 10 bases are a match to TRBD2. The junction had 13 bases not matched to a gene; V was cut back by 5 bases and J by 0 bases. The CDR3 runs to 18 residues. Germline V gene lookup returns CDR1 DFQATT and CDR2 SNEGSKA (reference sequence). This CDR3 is CSAPRSGTSARSYNEQFF. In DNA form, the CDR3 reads TGCAGTGCTCCCCGGTCCGGGACTAGCGCTCGCTCCTACAATGAGCAGTTCTTC.

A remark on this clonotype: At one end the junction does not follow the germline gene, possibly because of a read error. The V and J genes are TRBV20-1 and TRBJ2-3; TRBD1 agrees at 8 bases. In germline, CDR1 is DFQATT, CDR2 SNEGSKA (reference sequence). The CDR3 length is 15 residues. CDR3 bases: TGCTGTGCTAGCCCAGGGGGCGGAAGCACAGATACGCAGTATTTT. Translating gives CCASPGGGSTDTQYF.

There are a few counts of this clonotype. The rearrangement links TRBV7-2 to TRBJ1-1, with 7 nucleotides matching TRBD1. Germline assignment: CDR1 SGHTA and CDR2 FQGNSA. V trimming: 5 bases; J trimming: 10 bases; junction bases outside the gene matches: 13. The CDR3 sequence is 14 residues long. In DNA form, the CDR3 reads TGTGCCAGCAGCCAAAACAGGGGTAAGGTGAGAGCTTTCTTT. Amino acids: CASSQNRGKVRAFF.

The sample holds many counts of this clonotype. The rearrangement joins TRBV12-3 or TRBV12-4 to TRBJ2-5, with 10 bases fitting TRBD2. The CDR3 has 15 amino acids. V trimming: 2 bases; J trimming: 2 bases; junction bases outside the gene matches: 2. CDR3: CASSLRTSGQETQYF. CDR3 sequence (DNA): TGTGCCAGCAGTTTAAGGACTAGCGGTCAAGAGACCCAGTACTTC.

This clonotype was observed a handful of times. CDR3 amino acids: CATSRAWTSGNQETQYF. In nucleotides, the CDR3 is TGTGCCACCAGCAGAGCATGGACTAGCGGAAACCAAGAGACCCAGTACTTC. J is TRBJ2-5 and V is TRBV15, with TRBD2 identical over 10 bases. Trimming at V came to 1 base and at J to 0 bases, leaving 5 bases not matched to a gene. CDR3 length: 17 amino acids. Germline V CDR1 and CDR2: LNHNV, YYDKDF (reference sequence).

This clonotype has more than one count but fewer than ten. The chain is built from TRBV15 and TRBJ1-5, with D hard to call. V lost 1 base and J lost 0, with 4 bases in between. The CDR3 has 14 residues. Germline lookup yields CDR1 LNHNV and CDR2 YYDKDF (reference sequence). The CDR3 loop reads CATSRGNSNQPQHF. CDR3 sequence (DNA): TGTGCCACCAGCAGAGGTAATAGCAATCAGCCCCAGCATTTT.

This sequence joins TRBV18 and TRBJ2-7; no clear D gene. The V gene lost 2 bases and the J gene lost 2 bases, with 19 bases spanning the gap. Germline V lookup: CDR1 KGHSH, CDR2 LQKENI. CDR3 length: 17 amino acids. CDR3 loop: CASSPSGQNSLPYEQYF. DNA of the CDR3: TGTGCCAGCTCACCAAGTGGGCAGAACTCACTACCCTACGAGCAGTACTTC.

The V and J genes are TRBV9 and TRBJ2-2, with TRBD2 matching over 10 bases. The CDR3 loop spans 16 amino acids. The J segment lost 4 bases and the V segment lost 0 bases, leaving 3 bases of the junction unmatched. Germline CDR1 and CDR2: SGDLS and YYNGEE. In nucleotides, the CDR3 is TGTGCCAGCAGCGTAGCTAGCGGGAGTATCACCGGGGAGCTGTTTTTT. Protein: CASSVASGSITGELFF.

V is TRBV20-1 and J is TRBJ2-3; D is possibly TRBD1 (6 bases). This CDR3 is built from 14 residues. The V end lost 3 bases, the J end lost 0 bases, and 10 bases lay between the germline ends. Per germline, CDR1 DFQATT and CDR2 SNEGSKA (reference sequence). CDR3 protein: CSASVGASTDTQYF. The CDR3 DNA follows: TGCAGTGCTAGTGTGGGGGCTAGCACAGATACGCAGTATTTT.

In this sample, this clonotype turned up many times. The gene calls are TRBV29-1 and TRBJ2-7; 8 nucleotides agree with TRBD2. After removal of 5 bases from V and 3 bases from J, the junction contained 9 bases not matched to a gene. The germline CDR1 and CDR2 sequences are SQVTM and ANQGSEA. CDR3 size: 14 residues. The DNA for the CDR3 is TGCAGCGTTTTTCTGGCGGGAGGCCACTACGAGCAGTACTTC. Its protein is CSVFLAGGHYEQYF.